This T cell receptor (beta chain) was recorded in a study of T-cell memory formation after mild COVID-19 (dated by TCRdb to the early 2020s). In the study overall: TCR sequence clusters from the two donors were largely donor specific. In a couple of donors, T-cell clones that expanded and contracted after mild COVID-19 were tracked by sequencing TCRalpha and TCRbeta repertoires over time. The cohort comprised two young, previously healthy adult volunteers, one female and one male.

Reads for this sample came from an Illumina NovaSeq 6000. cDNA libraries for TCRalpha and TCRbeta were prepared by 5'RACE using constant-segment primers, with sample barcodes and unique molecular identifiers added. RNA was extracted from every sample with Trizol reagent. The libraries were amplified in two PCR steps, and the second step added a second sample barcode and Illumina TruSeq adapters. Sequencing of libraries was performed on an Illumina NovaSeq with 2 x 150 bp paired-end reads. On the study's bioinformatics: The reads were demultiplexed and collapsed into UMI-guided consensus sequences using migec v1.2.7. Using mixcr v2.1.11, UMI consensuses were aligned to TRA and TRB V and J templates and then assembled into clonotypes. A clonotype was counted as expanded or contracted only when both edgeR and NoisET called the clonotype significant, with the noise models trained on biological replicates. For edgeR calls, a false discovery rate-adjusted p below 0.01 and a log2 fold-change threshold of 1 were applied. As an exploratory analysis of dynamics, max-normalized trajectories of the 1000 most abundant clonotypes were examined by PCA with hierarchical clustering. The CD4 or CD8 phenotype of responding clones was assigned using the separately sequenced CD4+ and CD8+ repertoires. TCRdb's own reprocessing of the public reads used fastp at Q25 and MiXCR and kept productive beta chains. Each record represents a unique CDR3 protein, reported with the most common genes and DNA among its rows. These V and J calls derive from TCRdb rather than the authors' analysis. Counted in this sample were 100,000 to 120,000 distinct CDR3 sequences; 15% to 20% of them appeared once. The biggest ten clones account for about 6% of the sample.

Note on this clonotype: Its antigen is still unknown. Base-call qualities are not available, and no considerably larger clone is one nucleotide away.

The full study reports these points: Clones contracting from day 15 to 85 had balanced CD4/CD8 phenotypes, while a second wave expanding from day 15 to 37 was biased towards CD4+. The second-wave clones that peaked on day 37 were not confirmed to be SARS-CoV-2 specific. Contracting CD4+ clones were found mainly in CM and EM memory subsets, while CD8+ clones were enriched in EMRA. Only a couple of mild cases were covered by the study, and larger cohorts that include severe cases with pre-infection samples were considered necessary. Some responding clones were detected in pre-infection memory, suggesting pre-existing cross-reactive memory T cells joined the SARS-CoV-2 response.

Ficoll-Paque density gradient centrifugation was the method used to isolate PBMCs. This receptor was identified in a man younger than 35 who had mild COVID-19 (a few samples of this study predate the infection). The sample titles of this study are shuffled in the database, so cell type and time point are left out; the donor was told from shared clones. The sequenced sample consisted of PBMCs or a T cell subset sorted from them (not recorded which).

The CDR3 region has the sequence CASSLAGNSQETQYF. The DNA sequence is as follows: TGCGCCAGCAGCTTGGCCGGGAACTCTCAAGAGACCCAGTACTTC. Rearrangement joined TRBV5-1 to TRBJ2-5, with TRBD2 perhaps the D gene, on 5 matching bases. From its cysteine to its phenylalanine, the CDR3 spans 15 amino acids. This entry keeps only the CDR3 DNA: 45 bases, framed from base 1. Deletion took 0 bases off V and 2 bases off J, with a span of 11 bases between the germline ends. The germline V gene specifies SGHRS as CDR1 and YFSETQ as CDR2.